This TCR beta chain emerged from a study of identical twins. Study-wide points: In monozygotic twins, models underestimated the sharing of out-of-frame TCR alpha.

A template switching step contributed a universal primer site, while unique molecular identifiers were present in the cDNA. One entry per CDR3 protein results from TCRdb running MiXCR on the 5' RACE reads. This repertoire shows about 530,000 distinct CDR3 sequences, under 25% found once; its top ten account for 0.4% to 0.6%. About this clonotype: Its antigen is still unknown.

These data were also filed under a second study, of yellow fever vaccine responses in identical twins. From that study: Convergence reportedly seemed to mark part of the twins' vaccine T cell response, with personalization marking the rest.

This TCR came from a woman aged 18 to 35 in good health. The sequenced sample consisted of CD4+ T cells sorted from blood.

The CDR3 region is CATSRVTSFNEQFF. The CDR3 bases are TGTGCCACCAGCAGGGTTACTAGCTTCAATGAGCAGTTCTTC. The V gene is TRBV15, the J gene TRBJ2-1, with D possibly being TRBD2 (6 bases). Deletions cut 3 bases from V and 6 bases from J, with 12 bases between. The CDR3 is 14 amino acids. Looked up from germline, CDR1 is LNHNV and CDR2 is YYDKDF (reference sequence).